The T cell receptor (beta chain) under discussion was sequenced for a study of T cells in localized non-small cell lung cancer. Overall study findings and caveats: Adjacent lung had a median roughly 58 of the 100 largest tumor clones. Tumor trailed uninvolved adjacent lung in T cell clonality, which peaked there.

The V gene's germline CDR1 is SGHNT and CDR2 YENEEA. This CDR3 has 16 amino acids. J was trimmed by 5 bases and V by 4 bases; bases with no gene match: 7. On this clone: Its antigen is not known.

The assay was immunoSEQ multiplex PCR, and TCRdb's table has in-frame clones only and misses some. The sample has around 2,800 clones; around a quarter are singletons. The sample consisted of lung tumor tissue, taken before any cancer treatment. J is TRBJ2-2 and V is TRBV11-3; TRBD2 agrees at 10 bases. This TCR derives from a female donor older than 55 with stage III lung adenocarcinoma. Written as DNA, the CDR3 is TGTGCCAGCAGCTCCGCGAGCGGGAGGGTGACCGGGGAGCTGTTTTTT. Encoded protein: CASSSASGRVTGELFF.